The count of the clone carrying this T cell receptor (beta chain) is one. Its antigen remains unidentified. Trimming took off 1 base at V and 2 bases at J, with 8 bases between the two ends. The CDR3 runs to 14 residues. Germline CDR1 reads SQVTM; CDR2 reads ANQGSEA. The data originate from a study of shared clonotypes between healthy human individuals. Study as a whole: Researchers drew samples from a couple of women and a few men aged 18 to 49.

Study-wide findings and caveats: Although depth was large, rarefaction showed that sequencing of the sorted subsets was incomplete.

Sequencing was at deep level. Every subset's genomic DNA went evenly onto several immunoSEQ plates. This table comes from immunoSEQ multiplex PCR, and its TCRdb copy is limited to in-frame clones, with some not included. The table records millions of clones, approximately 90% of them present only once. Sequenced input: naive CD4+ T cells sorted from blood. As to subset: CD45RA+ positively selected. This clonotype was sampled from a man in his late teens or twenties in good health. This chain joins TRBV29-1 and TRBJ1-4; the D gene is possibly TRBD1 (5 bases). CDR3 coding DNA: TGCAGCGTTGAAGGATGGGGGACTAATGAAAAACTGTTTTTT. Its protein product is CSVEGWGTNEKLFF.